This T cell receptor (beta chain) originates from a study of control samples from healthy donors and cancer patients. The CDR3 contains 16 residues. CDR1 WSHSY and CDR2 SAAADI come from the germline V gene. Trimming took off 6 bases at V and 0 bases at J, with 14 bases between the two ends. The method was immunoSEQ multiplex PCR; TCRdb's version includes in-frame clones alone and lacks a portion of them. This sample yields some 120,000 clones, of which about 88% are seen a single time; 1.5% to 2% belongs to the top ten. Source material: blood. This sequence joins TRBV10-2 and TRBJ1-4, with D unresolved. The TCR sequence derives from a man aged 18 to 29 in good health. CDR3 nucleotide sequence: TGCGCCAGCAGCGGACCGGAGGGTGCAACTAATGAAAAACTGTTTTTT. Its translation is CASSGPEGATNEKLFF.